A single sample gave rise to the 2 T cell receptor beta chains below, sequenced in a study of T cells in Graves' hyperthyroidism and ophthalmopathy. Amplified TCR beta CDR3 regions came from RNA transcripts. Initially, a first-round RT-PCR of the TCR CDR3 employed the HTBI primer set. TCRdb re-analysed the multiplex PCR reads in MiXCR, keeping a single row per CDR3 protein. This sample has hundreds of thousands of distinct CDR3 sequences, with around 20% found just once. Sequencing was carried out using blood. These TCRs come from a man aged 25-40 years with Graves' ophthalmopathy.

The genes are TRBV6-1 and TRBJ1-6; 7 nucleotides agree with TRBD1. Germline V lookup: CDR1 MNHNS, CDR2 SASEGT. Trimming took 5 bases from V and 7 from J; bases not matched to a gene: 11. This CDR3 comprises 16 residues. CDR3 sequence reads: CASSYDGTASNSPLHF. As DNA, the CDR3 is TGTGCCAGCAGTTATGATGGGACAGCTAGCAATTCACCCCTCCACTTT.

Ten or more counts support this clonotype. The chain joins TRBV2 to TRBJ2-7, with D possibly matching TRBD1 (5 bases). The germline V and J ends were trimmed by 2 bases and 3 bases, with 14 bases remaining between them. The CDR3 sequence is 15 residues long. CDR1 and CDR2 from the germline V gene are SNHLY and FYNNEI. This chain's CDR3 is CASSELGAGLYEQYF. The CDR3, as DNA: TGTGCCAGCAGTGAATTAGGGGCAGGGCTCTACGAGCAGTACTTC.